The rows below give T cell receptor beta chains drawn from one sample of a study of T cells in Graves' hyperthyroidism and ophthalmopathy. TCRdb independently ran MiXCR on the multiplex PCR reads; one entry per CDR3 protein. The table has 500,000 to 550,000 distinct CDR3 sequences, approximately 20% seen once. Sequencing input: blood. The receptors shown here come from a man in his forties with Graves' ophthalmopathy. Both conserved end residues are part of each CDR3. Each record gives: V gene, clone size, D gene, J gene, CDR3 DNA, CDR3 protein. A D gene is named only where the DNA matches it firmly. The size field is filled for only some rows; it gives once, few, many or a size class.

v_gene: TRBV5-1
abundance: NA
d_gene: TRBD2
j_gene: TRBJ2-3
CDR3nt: TGCGCCAGCAGCTTGGGGGCTAGCGGGGTCACAGATACGCAGTATTTT
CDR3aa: CASSLGASGVTDTQYF

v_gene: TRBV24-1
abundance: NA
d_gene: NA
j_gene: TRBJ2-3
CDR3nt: TGTGCCACCAGTGATCCCGGGACGGATAGCACAGATACGCAGTATTTT
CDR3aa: CATSDPGTDSTDTQYF

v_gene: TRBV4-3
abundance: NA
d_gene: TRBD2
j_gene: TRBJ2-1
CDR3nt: TGCGCCAGCAGCGCGATTAGCGGGGAGGGTCCGTTCTTC
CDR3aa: CASSAISGEGPFF

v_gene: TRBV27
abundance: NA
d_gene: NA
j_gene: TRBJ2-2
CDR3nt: TGTGCCAGCAGTTTATTCCCGGTGAACACCGGGGAGCTGTTTTTT
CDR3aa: CASSLFPVNTGELFF

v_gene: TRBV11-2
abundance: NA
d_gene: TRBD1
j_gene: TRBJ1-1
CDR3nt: TGTGCCAGCAGTCCCGGACAGGTTTACCGCCCCACTGAAGCTTTCTTT
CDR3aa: CASSPGQVYRPTEAFF

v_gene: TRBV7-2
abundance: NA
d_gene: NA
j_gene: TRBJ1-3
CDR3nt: TGTGCCAGCAGTACCCGGGGTCCCCAGGTGGGAAACACCATATATTTT
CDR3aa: CASSTRGPQVGNTIYF

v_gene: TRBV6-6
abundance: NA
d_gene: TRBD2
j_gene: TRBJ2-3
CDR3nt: TGTGCCAGCAGTTACTGGAGCGGGGGGGCCTCGTTCCCCTCCAGGGATACGCAGTATTTT
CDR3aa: CASSYWSGGASFPSRDTQYF

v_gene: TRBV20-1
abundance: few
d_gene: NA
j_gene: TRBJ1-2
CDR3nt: TGCAGTGCTACGGGGGGTTCCTATGGCTACACCTTC
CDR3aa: CSATGGSYGYTF

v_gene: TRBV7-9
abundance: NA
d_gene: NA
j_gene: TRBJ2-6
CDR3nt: TGTGCCAGCAGCGTCAGGGGGGCTGGGGCCAACGTCCTGACTTTC
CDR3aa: CASSVRGAGANVLTF

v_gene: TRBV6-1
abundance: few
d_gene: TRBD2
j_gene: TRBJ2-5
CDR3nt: TGTGCCAGCAGGCCCGGGACTATCTTTTCAGAGACCCAGTACTTC
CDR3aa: CASRPGTIFSETQYF

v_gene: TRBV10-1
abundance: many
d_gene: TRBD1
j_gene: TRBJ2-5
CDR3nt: TGCGCCAGCAGTCCAACCGCCGAGACAGGGCAAGAGACCCAGTACTTC
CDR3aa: CASSPTAETGQETQYF

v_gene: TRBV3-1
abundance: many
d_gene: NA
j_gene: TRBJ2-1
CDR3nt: TGTGCCAGCAGCCAACGGGCGGGGCTATACAATGAGCAGTTCTTC
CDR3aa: CASSQRAGLYNEQFF

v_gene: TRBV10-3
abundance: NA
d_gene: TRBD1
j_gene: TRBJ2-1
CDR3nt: TGTGCCATCAGTGCAAGGACAGGGGGCGGCGATGAGCAGTTCTTC
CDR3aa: CAISARTGGGDEQFF

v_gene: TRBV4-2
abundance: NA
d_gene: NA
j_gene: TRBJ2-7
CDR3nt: TGTGCCAGCAGCCAAGTTGGGGGGCGATACGAGCAGTACTTC
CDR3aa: CASSQVGGRYEQYF

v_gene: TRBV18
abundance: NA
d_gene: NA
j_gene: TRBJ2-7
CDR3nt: TGTGCCAGCTCACCCGCGGAGGGTGCCAGCTCCTACGAGCAGTACTTC
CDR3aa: CASSPAEGASSYEQYF

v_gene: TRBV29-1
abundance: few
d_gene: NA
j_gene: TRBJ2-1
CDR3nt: TGCAGCGGGGAACGGAATGAGCAGTTCTTC
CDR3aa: CSGERNEQFF

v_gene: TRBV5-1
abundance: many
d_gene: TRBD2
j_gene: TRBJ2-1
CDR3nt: TGCGCCAGCAGCCAACAAGCGGGAGCGTACAATGAGCAGTTCTTC
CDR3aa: CASSQQAGAYNEQFF

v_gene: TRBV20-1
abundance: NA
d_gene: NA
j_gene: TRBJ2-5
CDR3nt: TGCAGTGCAGAAGTCATGGGGCCCCAAGAGACCCAGTACTTC
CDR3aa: CSAEVMGPQETQYF

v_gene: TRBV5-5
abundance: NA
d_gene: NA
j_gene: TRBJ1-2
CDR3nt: TGTGCCAGCAGTCCTGGAGTCTTGCAGGGACGATATGGCTACACCTTC
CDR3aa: CASSPGVLQGRYGYTF

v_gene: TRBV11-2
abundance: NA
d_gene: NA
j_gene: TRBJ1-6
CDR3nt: TGTGCCAGCAGCTTATCTAATGGGCCAACCTTTCCCTATTCACCCCTCCACTTT
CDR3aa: CASSLSNGPTFPYSPLHF

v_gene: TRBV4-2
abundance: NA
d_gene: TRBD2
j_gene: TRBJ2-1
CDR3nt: TGTGCCAGCAGCCAAGTTAAAGCGGGGGGGCTCAATGAGCAGTTCTTC
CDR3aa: CASSQVKAGGLNEQFF

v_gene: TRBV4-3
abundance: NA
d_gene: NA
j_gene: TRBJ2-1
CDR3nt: TGCGCCAGCAGCCAAGATGACGCGCGACTAGGCCCAAACTCACTATACAATGAGCAGTTCTTC
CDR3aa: CASSQDDARLGPNSLYNEQFF

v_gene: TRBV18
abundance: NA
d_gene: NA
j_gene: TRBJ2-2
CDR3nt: TGTGCCAGCTCACCACTTCCTCCCCGAGCCCCAACCGGGGAGCTGTTTTTT
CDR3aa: CASSPLPPRAPTGELFF